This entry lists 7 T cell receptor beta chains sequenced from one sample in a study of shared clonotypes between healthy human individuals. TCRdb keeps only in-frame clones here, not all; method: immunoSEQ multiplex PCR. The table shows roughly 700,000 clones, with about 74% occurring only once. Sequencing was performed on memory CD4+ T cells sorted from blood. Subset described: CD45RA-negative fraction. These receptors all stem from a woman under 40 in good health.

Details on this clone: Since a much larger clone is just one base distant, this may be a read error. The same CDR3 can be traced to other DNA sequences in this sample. CDR3 bases: TGCGCCAGCAGCTTGGGTCAGGGGCGGTATGGCTACACCTTC. Translation gives CASSLGQGRYGYTF. The chain employs TRBV5-1 and TRBJ1-2, with D maybe TRBD1 (6 bases). This CDR3 is 14 amino acids long. Germline V gene sequence: CDR1 SGHRS, CDR2 YFSETQ. Deletions cut 0 bases from V and 5 bases from J, with 11 bases between. Filled out from reference TRBV5-1 and TRBJ1-2, the complete variable domain reads KAGVTQTPRYLIKTRGQQVTLSCSPISGHRSVSWYQQTPGQGLQFLFEYFSETQRNKGNFPGRFSGRQFSNSRSEMNVSTLELGDSALYLCASSLGQGRYGYTFGSGTRLTVV.

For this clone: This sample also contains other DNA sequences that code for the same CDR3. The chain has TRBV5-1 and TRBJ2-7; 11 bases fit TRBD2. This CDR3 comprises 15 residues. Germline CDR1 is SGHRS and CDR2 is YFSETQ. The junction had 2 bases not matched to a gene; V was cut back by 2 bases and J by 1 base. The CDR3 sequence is CASSFLAGGSYEQYF. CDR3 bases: TGCGCCAGCAGCTTCTTAGCGGGAGGGTCCTACGAGCAGTACTTC. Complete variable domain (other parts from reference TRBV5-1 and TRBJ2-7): KAGVTQTPRYLIKTRGQQVTLSCSPISGHRSVSWYQQTPGQGLQFLFEYFSETQRNKGNFPGRFSGRQFSNSRSEMNVSTLELGDSALYLCASSFLAGGSYEQYFGPGTRLTVT.

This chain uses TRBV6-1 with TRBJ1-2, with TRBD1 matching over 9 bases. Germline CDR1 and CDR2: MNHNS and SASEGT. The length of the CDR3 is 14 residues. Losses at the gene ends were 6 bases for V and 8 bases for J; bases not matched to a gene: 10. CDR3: CASSVPGTGFGYTF. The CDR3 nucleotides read TGTGCCAGCAGCGTCCCCGGGACAGGGTTCGGCTACACCTTC.

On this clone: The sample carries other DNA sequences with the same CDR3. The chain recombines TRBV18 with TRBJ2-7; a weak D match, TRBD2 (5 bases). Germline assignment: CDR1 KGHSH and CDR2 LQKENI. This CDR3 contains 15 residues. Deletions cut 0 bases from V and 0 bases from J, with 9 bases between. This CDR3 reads CASSPPSGSSYEQYF. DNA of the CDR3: TGTGCCAGCTCACCACCGAGCGGTAGCTCCTACGAGCAGTACTTC.

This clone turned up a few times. CDR3 protein: CASSRADKNIQYF. The CDR3 DNA reads as TGCGCCAGCAGCCGGGCAGACAAAAACATTCAGTACTTC. The rearrangement uses TRBV5-1 and TRBJ2-4; D uncertain. This CDR3 contains 13 residues. Looked up from germline, CDR1 is SGHRS and CDR2 is YFSETQ. Trimming took 4 bases from V and 3 from J, leaving 8 bases between them.

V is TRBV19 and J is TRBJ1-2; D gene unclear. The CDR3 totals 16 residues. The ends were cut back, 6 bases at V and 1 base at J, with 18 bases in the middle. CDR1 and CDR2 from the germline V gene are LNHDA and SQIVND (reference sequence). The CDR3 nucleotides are TGTGCCAGTAGCTCCTCGAGGTGGTTGGATAACTATGGCTACACCTTC. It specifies CASSSSRWLDNYGYTF.

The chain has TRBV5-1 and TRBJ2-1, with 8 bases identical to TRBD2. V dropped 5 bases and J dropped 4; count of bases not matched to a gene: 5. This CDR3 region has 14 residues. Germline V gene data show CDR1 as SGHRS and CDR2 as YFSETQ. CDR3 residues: CASRQTSEYNEQFF. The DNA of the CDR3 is TGCGCCAGCAGGCAGACTAGCGAGTACAATGAGCAGTTCTTC.